The entry that follows covers one T cell receptor beta chain sequence. Antigen: not known. A multiplex PCR was run with 60 Vbeta primers and 13 Jbeta primers. Assay used: immunoSEQ multiplex PCR; TCRdb lists only in-frame clones, some missing. The listing contains 100,000 to 150,000 clones. The data were taken from a study of cytomegalovirus exposure and HLA in healthy donors. Though nominally healthy at sampling, donors likely had unrecorded immune exposures. V was trimmed by 5 bases and J by 1 base, leaving 14 bases between them. This CDR3 has 15 residues. The germline V gene has CDR1 SEHNR and CDR2 FQNEAQ (reference sequence). General study points: Differences between HLA loci emerged in a later analysis of TCR association rates, with DRB1 most and HLA-C fewest.

The genes are TRBV7-9 and TRBJ1-1; D possibly corresponds to TRBD1 (6 bases). The receptor's source is a woman between 40 and 55 years old in good health and CMV-seronegative. Sequencing was carried out using PBMCs. CDR3 coding DNA: TGTGCCAGCAGCGACTTACAGGGAAAGAACACTGAAGCTTTCTTT. This sequence encodes CASSDLQGKNTEAFF.